This T cell receptor (beta chain) was sequenced for a study of OX40 agonist ivuxolimab in advanced cancers. At the level of the study: Ivuxolimab, an agonistic anti-OX40 (CD134) antibody, was given to patients. Three patients showed partial responses: one hepatocellular carcinoma and two cutaneous melanoma cases. Study-wide results and limits: On average, CD8+ T cells had more expanded clones than CD4+. The CD4+ and CD8+ T cells in the blood had expanded clonally by week 6 at 0.1 to 3.0 mg/kg.

Points on this clone: As yet, its antigen is unknown.

From germline, CDR1 is SGHRS and CDR2 YFSETQ. The CDR3 length is 16 residues. Trimming took 2 bases from V and 4 from J; bases not matched to a gene: 8. The data were produced by immunoSEQ multiplex PCR, yet TCRdb's version contains in-frame clones alone and is incomplete. This sample yields under 90,000 clones, of which approximately 85% are seen a single time; around 0.21% belongs to the top ten. This sequence was found in an adult with an advanced solid tumor such as melanoma, head and neck, liver or kidney cancer. Sample: CD4+ or CD8+ T cells sorted from blood, taken in a trial of the OX40 agonist ivuxolimab. The gene calls are TRBV5-1 and TRBJ2-3; 9 nucleotides align to TRBD2. The CDR3 sequence: CASSFGLAGIADTQYF. CDR3 nucleotide sequence: TGCGCCAGCAGCTTCGGGCTAGCGGGGATTGCAGATACGCAGTATTTT.